This TCR beta chain comes out of a study of cytomegalovirus exposure and HLA in healthy donors (dated by TCRdb to about 2017). For the wider study: The 500 to 800 repertoires of the first cohort and the 110 or so validation repertoires were produced on the same platform, according to a later analysis. The study was designed to test whether signatures of past pathogen exposure could be identified by cataloging public T cell receptors. High-throughput TCR immunosequencing, statistical association of individual TCRs with disease status, and machine learning were combined to predict cytomegalovirus infection status. A separate validation cohort of roughly 130 different subjects was used in addition to the approximately 700-subject first cohort. General conclusions and limits of the study: Most TCR sequences were seen in very few donors, while some public TCRs were found in many individuals. A few of the identified cytomegalovirus-associated TCR beta chains were confirmed in vitro to be specific for cytomegalovirus antigens. The study listed 150 to 200 TCR beta chains as associated with cytomegalovirus. A later analysis found that TCRs clustered in the first cohort also tended to co-occur in the roughly 120 validation repertoires, with 90% to 95% of cluster scores above 0. All 120 or so repertoires were used to score co-occurrence in the validation cohort in a later analysis, because that analysis had no HLA typing for the cohort. Cytomegalovirus status was reported to be diagnosed by the classifier with high specificity and sensitivity in both the original and validation cohorts. It was suggested by the authors that the approach could potentially be generalized to other disease states and immunological phenotypes.

Donors formed part of the validation cohort, which comprised 95 to 150 subjects and was distinct from the first cohort of under 850 subjects. From a lookup of the germline V gene, CDR1 and CDR2 are SGHAT and FQNNGV. Counted from cysteine to phenylalanine, this CDR3 has 13 amino acids. Only the CDR3 part of the read is kept: 39 bases, read in frame from the first base. V gives up 3 bases and J gives up 4 bases, and the segment between their germline ends measures 9 bases. The receptor library was made with the immunoSEQ multiplex PCR assay. The study's own analysis went as follows. A statistical classification framework was built to diagnose cytomegalovirus status from the catalog of TCR beta chain sequences. TCRdb obtained this table from immuneACCESS and retained in-frame rearrangements with V and J assigned. These tables miss some clones; where compared with another copy, unresolved V genes account for less than half of the shortfall, and the remainder is unexplained. The V and J calls and the clone size are those of that table, but D and trimming were determined from the DNA. The sample table records about 240,000 clones; 86% of these occur just once. Less than 1.5% of the sample goes to the ten largest clones.

As concerns this clone: Its specific antigen is unknown. The input lacks base qualities; no much larger clone sits a single base away.

The chain is encoded by TRBV11-2 joined to TRBJ1-1; too little of a D gene remains to name it. The receptor comes from a woman in her twenties or thirties in good health and CMV-seropositive. The sample comprised PBMCs. In nucleotides, the sequence is TGTGCCAGCAGCTTTACACCGGGCACTGAAGCTTTCTTT. Translated, this is CASSFTPGTEAFF.